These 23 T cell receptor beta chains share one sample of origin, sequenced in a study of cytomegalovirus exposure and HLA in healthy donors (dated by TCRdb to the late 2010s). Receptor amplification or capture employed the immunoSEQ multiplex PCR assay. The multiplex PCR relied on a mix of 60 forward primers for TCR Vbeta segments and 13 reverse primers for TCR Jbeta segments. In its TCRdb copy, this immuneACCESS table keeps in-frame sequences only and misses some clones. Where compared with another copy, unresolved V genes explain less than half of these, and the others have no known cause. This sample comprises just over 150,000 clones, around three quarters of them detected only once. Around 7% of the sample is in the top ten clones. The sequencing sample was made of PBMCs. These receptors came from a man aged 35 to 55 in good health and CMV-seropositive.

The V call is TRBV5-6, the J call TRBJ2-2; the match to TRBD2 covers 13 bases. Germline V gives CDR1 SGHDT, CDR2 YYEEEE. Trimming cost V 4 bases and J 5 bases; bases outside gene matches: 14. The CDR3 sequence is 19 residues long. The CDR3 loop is CASSLWTSGGRLGTGELFF. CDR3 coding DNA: TGTGCCAGCAGCCTCTGGACTAGCGGGGGCCGTTTGGGGACCGGGGAGCTGTTTTTT.

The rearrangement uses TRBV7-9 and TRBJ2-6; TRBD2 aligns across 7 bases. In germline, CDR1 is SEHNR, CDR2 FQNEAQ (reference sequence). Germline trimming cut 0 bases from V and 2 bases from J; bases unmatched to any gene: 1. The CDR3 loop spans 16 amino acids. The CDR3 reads CASSLARGTGANVLTF. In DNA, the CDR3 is TGTGCCAGCAGCTTAGCGCGGGGGACTGGGGCCAACGTCCTGACTTTC.

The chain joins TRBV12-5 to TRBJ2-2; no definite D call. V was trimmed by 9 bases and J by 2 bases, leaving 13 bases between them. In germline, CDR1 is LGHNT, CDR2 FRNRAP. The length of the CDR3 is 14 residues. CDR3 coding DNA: TGTGCTAGCGAAGCATTAGCAAACACCGGGGAGCTGTTTTTT. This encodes CASEALANTGELFF. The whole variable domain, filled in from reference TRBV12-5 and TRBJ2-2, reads DARVTQTPRHKVTEMGQEVTMRCQPILGHNTVFWYRQTMMQGLELLAYFRNRAPLDDSGMPKDRFSAEMPDATLATLKIQPSEPRDSAVYFCASEALANTGELFFGEGSRLTVL.

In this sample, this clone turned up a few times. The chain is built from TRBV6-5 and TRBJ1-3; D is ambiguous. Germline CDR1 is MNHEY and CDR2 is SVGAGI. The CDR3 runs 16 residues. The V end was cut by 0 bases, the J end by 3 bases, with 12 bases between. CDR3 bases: TGTGCCAGCAGTTACTCGAGAGCGGGTGGTGGAAACACCATATATTTT. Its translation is CASSYSRAGGGNTIYF.

The CDR3 spells CASSVVGRGGLETQYF. The CDR3 region has the DNA TGTGCCAGCAGCGTAGTGGGACGGGGGGGCCTTGAGACCCAGTACTTC. The rearrangement links TRBV9 to TRBJ2-5, with TRBD2 identical over 8 bases. This CDR3 has 16 residues. Trimming took 0 bases from V and 5 from J; bases not matched to a gene: 9. The germline CDR1 and CDR2 sequences are SGDLS and YYNGEE.

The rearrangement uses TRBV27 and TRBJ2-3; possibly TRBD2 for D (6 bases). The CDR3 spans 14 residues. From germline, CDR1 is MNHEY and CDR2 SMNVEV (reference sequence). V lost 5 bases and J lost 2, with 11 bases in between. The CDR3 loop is CASSRGLATDTQYF. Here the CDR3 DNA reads TGTGCCAGCAGTCGGGGACTCGCCACAGATACGCAGTATTTT.

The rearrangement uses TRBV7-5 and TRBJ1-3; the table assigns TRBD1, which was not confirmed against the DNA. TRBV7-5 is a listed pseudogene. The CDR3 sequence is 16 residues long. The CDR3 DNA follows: TGTGCCAGAACCCCGGACAGGGCCCTCTCTGGAAACACCATATATTTT. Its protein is CARTPDRALSGNTIYF.

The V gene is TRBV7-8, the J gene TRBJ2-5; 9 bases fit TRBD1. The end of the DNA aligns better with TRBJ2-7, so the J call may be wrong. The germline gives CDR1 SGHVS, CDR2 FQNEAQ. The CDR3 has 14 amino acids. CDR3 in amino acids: CASRLRDRDYEQYF. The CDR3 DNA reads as TGTGCCAGCAGGCTCCGGGACAGGGACTACGAGCAGTACTTC.

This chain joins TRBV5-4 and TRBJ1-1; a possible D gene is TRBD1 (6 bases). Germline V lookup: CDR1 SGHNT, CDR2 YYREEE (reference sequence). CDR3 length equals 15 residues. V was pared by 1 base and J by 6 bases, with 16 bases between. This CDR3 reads CASSLKGGGRAEAFF. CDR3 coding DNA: TGTGCCAGCAGCTTGAAAGGGGGGGGCAGGGCTGAAGCTTTCTTT.

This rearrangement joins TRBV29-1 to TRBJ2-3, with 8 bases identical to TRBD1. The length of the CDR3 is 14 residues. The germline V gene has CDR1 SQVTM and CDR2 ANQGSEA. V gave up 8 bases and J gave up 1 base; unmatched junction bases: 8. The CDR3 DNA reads TGCAGCATCCAGACAGGGGTCCGCACAGATACGCAGTATTTT. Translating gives CSIQTGVRTDTQYF.

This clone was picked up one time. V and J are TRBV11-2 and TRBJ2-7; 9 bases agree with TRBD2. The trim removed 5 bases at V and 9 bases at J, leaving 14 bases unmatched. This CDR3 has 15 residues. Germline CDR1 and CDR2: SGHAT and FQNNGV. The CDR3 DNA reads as TGTGCCAGCAGCCCCCGGGGTAGCGGGGGTGCGGGGCAGTACTTC. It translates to CASSPRGSGGAGQYF.

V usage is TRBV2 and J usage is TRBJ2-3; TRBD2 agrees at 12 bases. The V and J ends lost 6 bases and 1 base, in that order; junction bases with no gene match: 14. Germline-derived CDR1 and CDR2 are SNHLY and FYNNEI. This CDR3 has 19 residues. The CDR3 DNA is TGTGCCAGCAGCCGGACTAGCGGGGAGGAGGTCTACCGCACAGATACGCAGTATTTT. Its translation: CASSRTSGEEVYRTDTQYF.

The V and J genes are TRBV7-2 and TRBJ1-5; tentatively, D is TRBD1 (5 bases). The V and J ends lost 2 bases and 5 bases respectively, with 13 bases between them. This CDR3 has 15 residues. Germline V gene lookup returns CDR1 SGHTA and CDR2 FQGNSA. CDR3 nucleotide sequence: TGTGCCAGCAGCTTACAGGGAGGAGGGGATCAGCCCCAGCATTTT. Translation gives CASSLQGGGDQPQHF.

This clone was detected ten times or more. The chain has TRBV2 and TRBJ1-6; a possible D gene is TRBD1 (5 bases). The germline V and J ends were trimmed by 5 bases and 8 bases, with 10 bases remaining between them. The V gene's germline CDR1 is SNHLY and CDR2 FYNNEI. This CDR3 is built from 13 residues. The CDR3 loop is CASSFSGDSPLHF. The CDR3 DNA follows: TGTGCCAGCAGTTTTTCGGGGGATTCACCCCTCCACTTT.

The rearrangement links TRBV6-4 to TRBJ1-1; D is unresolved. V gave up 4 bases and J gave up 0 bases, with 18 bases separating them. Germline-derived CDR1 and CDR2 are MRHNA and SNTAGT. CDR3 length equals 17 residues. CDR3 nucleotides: TGTGCCAGCAGTGCGGTGGGTTTTTGGGCCGTGAACACTGAAGCTTTCTTT. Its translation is CASSAVGFWAVNTEAFF.

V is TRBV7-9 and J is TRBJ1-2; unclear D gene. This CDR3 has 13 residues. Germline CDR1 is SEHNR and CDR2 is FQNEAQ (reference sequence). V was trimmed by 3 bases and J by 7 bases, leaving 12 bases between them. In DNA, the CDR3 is TGTGCCAGCAGCTTCCCCCGGGAGGGTGGCTACACCTTC. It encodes CASSFPREGGYTF.

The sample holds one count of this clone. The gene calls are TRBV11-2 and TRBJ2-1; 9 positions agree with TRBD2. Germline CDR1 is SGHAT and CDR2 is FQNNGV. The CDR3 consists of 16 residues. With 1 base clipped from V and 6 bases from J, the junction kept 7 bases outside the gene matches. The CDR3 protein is CASSLVGGGATNEQFF. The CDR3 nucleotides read TGTGCCAGCAGCTTAGTGGGCGGGGGGGCGACCAATGAGCAGTTCTTC.

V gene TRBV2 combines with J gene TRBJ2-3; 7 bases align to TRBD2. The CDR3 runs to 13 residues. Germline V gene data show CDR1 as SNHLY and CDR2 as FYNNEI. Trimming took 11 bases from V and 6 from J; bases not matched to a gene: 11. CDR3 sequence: CAGSSGGKDTQYF. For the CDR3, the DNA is TGTGCCGGATCGTCGGGGGGAAAGGATACGCAGTATTTT.

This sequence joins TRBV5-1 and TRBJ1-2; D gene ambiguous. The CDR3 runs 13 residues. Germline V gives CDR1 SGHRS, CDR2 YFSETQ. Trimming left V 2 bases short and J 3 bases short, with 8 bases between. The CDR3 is CASSLATDYGYTF. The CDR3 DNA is TGCGCCAGCAGCTTAGCGACGGACTATGGCTACACCTTC.

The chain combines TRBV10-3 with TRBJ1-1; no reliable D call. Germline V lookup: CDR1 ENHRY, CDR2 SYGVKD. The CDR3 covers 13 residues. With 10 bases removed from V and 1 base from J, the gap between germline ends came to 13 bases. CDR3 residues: CATAGEGNTEAFF. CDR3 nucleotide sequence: TGTGCCACCGCCGGGGAGGGGAACACTGAAGCTTTCTTT.

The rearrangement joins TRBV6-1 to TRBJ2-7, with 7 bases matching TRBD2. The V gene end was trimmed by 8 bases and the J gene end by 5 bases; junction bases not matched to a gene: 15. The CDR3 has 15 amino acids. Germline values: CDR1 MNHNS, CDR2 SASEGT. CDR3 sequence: CASPREAAIPDEQYF. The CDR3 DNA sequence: TGTGCCAGCCCTCGGGAGGCGGCTATTCCGGACGAGCAGTACTTC.

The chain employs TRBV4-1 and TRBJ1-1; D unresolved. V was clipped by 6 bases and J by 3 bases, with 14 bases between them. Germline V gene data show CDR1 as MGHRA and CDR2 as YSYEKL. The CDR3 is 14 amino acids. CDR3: CASRRAPGDTEAFF. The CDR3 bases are TGCGCCAGCAGGCGGGCCCCCGGGGACACTGAAGCTTTCTTT.

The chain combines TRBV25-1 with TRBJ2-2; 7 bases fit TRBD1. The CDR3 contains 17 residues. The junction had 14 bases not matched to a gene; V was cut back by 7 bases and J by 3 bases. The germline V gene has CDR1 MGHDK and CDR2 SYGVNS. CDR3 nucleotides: TGTGCCAGCACTAGACAGGGATCTTCCTTCGACACCGGGGAGCTGTTTTTT. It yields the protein CASTRQGSSFDTGELFF.